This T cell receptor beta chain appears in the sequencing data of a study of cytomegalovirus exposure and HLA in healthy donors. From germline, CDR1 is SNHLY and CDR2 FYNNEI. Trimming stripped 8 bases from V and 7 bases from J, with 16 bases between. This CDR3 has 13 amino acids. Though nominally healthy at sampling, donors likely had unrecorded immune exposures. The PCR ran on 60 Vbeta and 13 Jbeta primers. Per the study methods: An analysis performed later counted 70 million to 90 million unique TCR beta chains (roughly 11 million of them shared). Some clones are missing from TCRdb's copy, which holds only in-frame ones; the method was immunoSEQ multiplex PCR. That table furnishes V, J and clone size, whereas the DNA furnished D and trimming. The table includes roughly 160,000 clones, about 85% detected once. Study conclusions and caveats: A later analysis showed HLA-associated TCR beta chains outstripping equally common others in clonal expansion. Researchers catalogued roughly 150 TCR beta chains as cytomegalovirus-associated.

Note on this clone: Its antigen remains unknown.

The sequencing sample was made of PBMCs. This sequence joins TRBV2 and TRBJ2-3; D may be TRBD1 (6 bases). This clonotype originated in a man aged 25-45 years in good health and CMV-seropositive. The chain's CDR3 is CASPAGAGNTQYF. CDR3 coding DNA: TGTGCCAGCCCCGCAGGGGCCGGGAATACGCAGTATTTT.